The T cell receptor beta chain described here comes from a study of blood T cell repertoires in COVID-19. Study details: Nucleic acid was either cDNA or gDNA, and it came from T cells, B-cell-depleted T cells, or PBMCs.

V shed 3 bases and J 3 bases; nucleotides not matched to a gene: 11. Germline CDR1 SQVTM, CDR2 ANQGSEA. This CDR3 spans 16 amino acids. Study processing details: Amplification of reference gene primers provided the estimated nucleated cell counts. The assay was immunoSEQ multiplex PCR, and TCRdb's table has in-frame clones only and misses some. Clonal size and the V and J genes are those of that table, whereas D and trimming came from the DNA. The sample contains hundreds of thousands of clones, around 91% of which appear only once. The V call is TRBV29-1, the J call TRBJ2-3, with 8 bases that match TRBD1. This TCR was recovered from a woman aged 60-75 years with acute or convalescent COVID-19. The sequenced sample consisted of peripheral blood. The CDR3 coding sequence is TGCAGCGTTGATATTACAGGGGGTAGGAGGACAGATACGCAGTATTTT. Amino acid sequence: CSVDITGGRRTDTQYF.